The entry below describes one T cell receptor beta chain. Its antigen is not identified. Method: immunoSEQ multiplex PCR; TCRdb's copy keeps in-frame clones and lacks some. Among 86,000 or so clones listed, 90% to 96% were seen once. The source of the sample is a study of cytomegalovirus exposure and HLA in healthy donors. Deletions cut 4 bases from V and 0 bases from J, with 8 bases between. The CDR3 contains 14 residues. CDR1 SGHRS and CDR2 YFSETQ come from the germline V gene. Study-wide results and limits: Subsequent analysis found a tendency for first-cohort TCR clusters to co-occur within the 90 to 150 validation repertoires. Among TCR sequences, most were rare, though some public TCRs appeared in many donors. Cytomegalovirus association was listed for about 170 TCR beta chains.

This chain uses TRBV5-1 with TRBJ1-3; D may be TRBD1 (5 bases). Sequences were obtained from PBMCs. The receptor was derived from a man aged 18-30 years in good health and CMV-seropositive. CDR3 DNA: TGCGCCAGCAGCCCCCAGGGCTCTGGAAACACCATATATTTT. Translated, it gives CASSPQGSGNTIYF.